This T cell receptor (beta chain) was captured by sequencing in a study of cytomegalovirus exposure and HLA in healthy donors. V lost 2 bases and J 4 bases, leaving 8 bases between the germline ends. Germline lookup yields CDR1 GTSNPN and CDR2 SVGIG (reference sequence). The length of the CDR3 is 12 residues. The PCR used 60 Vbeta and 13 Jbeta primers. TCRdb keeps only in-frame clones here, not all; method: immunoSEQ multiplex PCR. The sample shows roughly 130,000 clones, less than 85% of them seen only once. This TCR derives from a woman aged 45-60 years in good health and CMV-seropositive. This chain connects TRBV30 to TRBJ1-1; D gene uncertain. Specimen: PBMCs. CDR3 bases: TGTGCCTGGAGTAGTAGTGCCACTGAAGCTTTCTTT. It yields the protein CAWSSSATEAFF.